Listed below are T cell receptor beta chains from one sample, sequenced in a study of blood T cell repertoires in COVID-19. Some clones are missing from TCRdb's copy, which holds only in-frame ones; the method was immunoSEQ multiplex PCR. The data hold 160,000 or so clones, with roughly 80% observed a single time. The sequencing input was peripheral blood. These receptors all stem from a human donor in a cohort sampled during active COVID-19. CDR3s include the opening cysteine and the closing phenylalanine or tryptophan. A D gene is named only where the DNA matches it firmly. Size is omitted from some rows. Given values are once, few, many or a class for expanded clones.

v_gene	d_gene	abundance	j_gene	CDR3nt	CDR3aa
TRBV28	TRBD2	.	TRBJ2-7	TGTGCCAGCAGTTATACTAGCGGGTCGAACGAGCAGTACTTC	CASSYTSGSNEQYF
TRBV7-2	TRBD2	.	TRBJ2-2	TGTGCCAGCAGCGCTAGAACTAGCGGGAGGTCGTCCGGGGAGCTGTTTTTT	CASSARTSGRSSGELFF
TRBV2	.	.	TRBJ1-1	TGTGCCAGCCACGGACAGATCTCGAACACTGAAGCTTTCTTT	CASHGQISNTEAFF
TRBV7-9	TRBD1	.	TRBJ1-4	TGTGCCAGCAGCCTGGCCGGGACAGGGGCCTCAACTAATGAAAAACTGTTTTTT	CASSLAGTGASTNEKLFF
TRBV19	.	.	TRBJ2-7	TGTGCCAGTAGTACCACAGCTTACCCCAATTACGAGCAGTACTTC	CASSTTAYPNYEQYF
TRBV6-2/TRBV6-3	TRBD2	.	TRBJ2-3	TGTGCCAGCAGTTATGGGACTAGCGGGCGTCCTAGCACAGATACGCAGTATTTT	CASSYGTSGRPSTDTQYF
TRBV7-2	.	.	TRBJ2-7	TGTGCCAGCAGCTTATCTCAGGGGATCTCCTACGAGCAGTACTTC	CASSLSQGISYEQYF
TRBV19	TRBD1	.	TRBJ2-5	TGTGCCAGTAGTACCGGACAGGGGCCAGAGACCCAGTACTTC	CASSTGQGPETQYF
TRBV7-9	.	few	TRBJ1-4	TGTGCCAGCAGCTTAATCGGTTCTGCAACTAATGAAAAACTGTTTTTT	CASSLIGSATNEKLFF
TRBV13	.	.	TRBJ2-5	TGTGCCAGCAGCCGGACAGCCCAAGAGACCCAGTACTTC	CASSRTAQETQYF
TRBV14	.	.	TRBJ2-5	TGTGCCAGCAGCCAAGACGGATACAGGGCTGAGACCCAGTACTTC	CASSQDGYRAETQYF